The 10 T cell receptor beta chains in this list originate from one sample, sequenced in a study of CD8+CD57+ T cells in acquired aplastic anemia. The template used for profiling TCR beta VDJ and CDR3 was genomic DNA. Each CDR3 protein is one row after TCRdb ran MiXCR on the reads. Of about 150,000 distinct CDR3 sequences in the sample, over 50% were seen once. All sequencing subjects had displayed CD8+CD57+ cell expansion on flow cytometry. The material sequenced was sorted CD4+, CD8+, or CD8+CD57+ T cells (not recorded which) from PBMCs. The receptors were sampled from a human donor with aplastic anemia.

As for this clonotype: Being one base from a much bigger clone, this may be a read error. J is TRBJ2-1 and V is TRBV6-4; TRBD2 aligns across 7 bases. This CDR3 has 15 amino acids. Per germline, CDR1 MRHNA and CDR2 SNTAGT. In nucleotides, the CDR3 is TGTGCCAGCAGTGACTCGGGGGGGTCCTACAGTGAGCAGTTCTTC. Translating gives CASSDSGGSYSEQFF.

This rearrangement joins TRBV7-4 to TRBJ1-4, with D unclear. With 3 bases removed from V and 10 bases from J, the gap between germline ends came to 9 bases. The CDR3 consists of 12 residues. Looked up from germline, CDR1 is SGHVT and CDR2 is SQSDAQ. CDR3 DNA: TGTGCCAGCAGCTTGTCTTGGGGAAAACTGTTTTTT. This sequence encodes CASSLSWGKLFF.

A remark on this clonotype: A read error may explain this, as a much larger clone is one base away. The V and J genes are TRBV4-1 and TRBJ2-7; D might be TRBD1 or TRBD2, each matching 6 bases. Germline V gives CDR1 MGHRA, CDR2 YSYEKL. The CDR3 is made up of 15 amino acids. The CDR3 DNA sequence: TGCGCCGGCAGCCAAGTACAAGGGGGGCGGTACGAGCAGTACTTC. Translated, it gives CAGSQVQGGRYEQYF.

This sequence joins TRBV24-1 and TRBJ2-1; D call uncertain. V shed 7 bases and J shed 2 bases, with 11 bases lying between them. CDR1 is KGHDR, CDR2 SFDVKD, per germline. The CDR3 length is 14 residues. The CDR3 here is CATSPRGAYNEQFF. As DNA, the CDR3 is TGTGCCACCAGCCCCCGAGGAGCCTACAATGAGCAGTTCTTC.

V and J are TRBV2 and TRBJ1-6, with D tentatively TRBD1 (5 bases). The CDR3 runs 14 residues. CDR1 and CDR2 from the germline V gene are SNHLY and FYNNEI. Deletions cut 6 bases from V and 13 bases from J, with 19 bases between. CDR3 coding DNA: TGTGCCAGCAGCCCCCCTCCAGCGGGGGGGCCCCTCCACTTT. This codes for CASSPPPAGGPLHF.

This clonotype has only a few counts. A much more abundant neighbour one base away suggests this may be a read error. The V gene is TRBV11-2, the J gene TRBJ2-7, with TRBD1 matching 10 bases. The CDR3 has 19 residues. The germline V gene encodes CDR1 SGHAT and CDR2 FQNNGV. CDR3 region: CASRLGDRGLSGPRYVQYF. The CDR3 bases are TGTGCCAGCAGACTTGGGGACAGGGGTCTTTCGGGTCCACGCTACGTGCAGTACTTC. The full variable domain, in which reference TRBV11-2 and TRBJ2-7 provide the parts outside the CDR3, is EAGVAQSPRYKIIEKRQSVAFWCNPISGHATLYWYQQILGQGPKLLIQFQNNGVVDDSQLPKDRFSAERLKGVDSTLKIQPAKLEDSAVYLCASRLGDRGLSGPRYVQYFGPGTRLTVT.

This clonotype was detected many times. The chain links TRBV11-1 to TRBJ2-5, with TRBD1 matching over 9 bases. Looked up from germline, CDR1 is SGHAT and CDR2 is FQDESV (reference sequence). J lost 5 bases, V lost 0 bases, and 4 bases had no gene match. The CDR3 extends over 15 amino acids. The CDR3 DNA is TGTGCCAGCAGCTTAGCCACAGGGGGCCGGGAGACCCAGTACTTC. As protein: CASSLATGGRETQYF.

The gene calls are TRBV30 and TRBJ2-1; 13 bases align to TRBD2. Germline CDR1 GTSNPN, CDR2 SVGIG (reference sequence). The CDR3 contains 13 residues. V was pared by 7 bases and J by 5 bases, with 2 bases of the junction left unmatched. The CDR3, as DNA: TGTGCCTTACTAGCGGGAGGGCACAATGAGCAGTTCTTC. As protein: CALLAGGHNEQFF.

This clonotype showed up many times. V gene TRBV7-8 combines with J gene TRBJ2-2; TRBD2 matches 11 bases. The V gene's germline CDR1 is SGHVS and CDR2 FQNEAQ. The CDR3 extends over 16 amino acids. Trimming at V came to 1 base and at J to 3 bases, leaving 1 base not matched to a gene. CDR3 sequence reads: CASSLETSGDTGELFF. Written as DNA, the CDR3 is TGTGCCAGCAGCTTAGAGACTAGCGGGGACACCGGGGAGCTGTTTTTT.

The table lists this clonotype with many counts. The V gene is TRBV10-3, the J gene TRBJ1-6, with TRBD1 identical over 7 bases. The CDR3 is 15 amino acids. In germline, CDR1 is ENHRY, CDR2 SYGVKD. V shed 10 bases, J shed 10 bases, and the junction held 16 bases outside the gene matches. This CDR3 reads CATQGSGGGRSPLHF. The CDR3 DNA reads as TGTGCCACACAGGGGTCGGGGGGGGGGAGATCACCCCTCCACTTT.